This TCR beta chain was observed in a study of shared clonotypes between healthy human individuals. The protocol was immunoSEQ multiplex PCR, while the TCRdb copy is restricted to in-frame clones and leaves out a portion. The sample yields roughly 2.4 million clones, approximately 94% seen once. This clone appeared once. This CDR3 region has 15 residues. Per the germline V gene, CDR1 is SGHAT and CDR2 is FQNNGV. The germline V and J ends were trimmed by 3 bases and 5 bases, with 17 bases remaining between them. This sequence was found in a man aged 18 to 30 in good health. The material sequenced was naive CD4+ T cells sorted from blood. The sample's subset: CD45RA+ positively selected. V usage is TRBV11-2 and J usage is TRBJ2-7; a possible D gene is TRBD1 (5 bases). The CDR3 region is CASSFSIAGNHEQYF. CDR3 in DNA: TGTGCCAGCAGCTTCAGTATTGCAGGGAACCACGAGCAGTACTTC. The full variable domain, its missing parts supplied by reference TRBV11-2 and TRBJ2-7, is EAGVAQSPRYKIIEKRQSVAFWCNPISGHATLYWYQQILGQGPKLLIQFQNNGVVDDSQLPKDRFSAERLKGVDSTLKIQPAKLEDSAVYLCASSFSIAGNHEQYFGPGTRLTVT.